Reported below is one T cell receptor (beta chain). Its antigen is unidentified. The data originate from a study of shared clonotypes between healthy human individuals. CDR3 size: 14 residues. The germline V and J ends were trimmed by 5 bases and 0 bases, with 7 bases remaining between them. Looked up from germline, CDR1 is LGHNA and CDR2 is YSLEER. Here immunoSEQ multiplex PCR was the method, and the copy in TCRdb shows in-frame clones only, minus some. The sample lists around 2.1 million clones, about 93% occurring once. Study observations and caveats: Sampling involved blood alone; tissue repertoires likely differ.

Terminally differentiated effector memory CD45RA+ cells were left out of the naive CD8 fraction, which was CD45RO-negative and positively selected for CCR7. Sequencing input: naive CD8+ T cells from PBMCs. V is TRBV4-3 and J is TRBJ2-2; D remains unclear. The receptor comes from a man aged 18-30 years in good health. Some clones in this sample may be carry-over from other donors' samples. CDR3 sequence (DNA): TGCGCCAGCAGCTTCCTAGCGAACACCGGGGAGCTGTTTTTT. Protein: CASSFLANTGELFF.